This T cell receptor (beta chain) stems from a study of blood T cell repertoires in COVID-19. Looking at the study overall: Researchers got acute and convalescent COVID-19 samples from the United States, Italy and Spain. PBMCs, B-cell-depleted T cells, or T cells were the source of the cDNA or gDNA that made up the material.

Between the trimmed V and J ends, which lost 0 bases and 4 bases, there was a span of 13 bases. The CDR3 is 15 residues long. The V gene's germline CDR1 is SGDLS and CDR2 YYNGEE. In the original analysis: Amplified reference gene primers provided the basis for estimating nucleated cell counts. Sequencing was performed with immunoSEQ multiplex PCR; in TCRdb, only in-frame clones are kept and a portion is missing. The V and J calls and clone size come from that table; D and trimming were worked out from the DNA. Seen here are about 56,000 clones, around 89% observed once, and the top ten hold around 20%.

The specimen sequenced was peripheral blood. The chain uses TRBV9 and TRBJ2-5; maybe TRBD2 (5 bases). This TCR was recovered from a human donor in a cohort sampled during active COVID-19. This chain's CDR3 is CASSVEAFGGETQYF. The DNA of the CDR3 is TGTGCCAGCAGCGTAGAGGCCTTTGGAGGAGAGACCCAGTACTTC.